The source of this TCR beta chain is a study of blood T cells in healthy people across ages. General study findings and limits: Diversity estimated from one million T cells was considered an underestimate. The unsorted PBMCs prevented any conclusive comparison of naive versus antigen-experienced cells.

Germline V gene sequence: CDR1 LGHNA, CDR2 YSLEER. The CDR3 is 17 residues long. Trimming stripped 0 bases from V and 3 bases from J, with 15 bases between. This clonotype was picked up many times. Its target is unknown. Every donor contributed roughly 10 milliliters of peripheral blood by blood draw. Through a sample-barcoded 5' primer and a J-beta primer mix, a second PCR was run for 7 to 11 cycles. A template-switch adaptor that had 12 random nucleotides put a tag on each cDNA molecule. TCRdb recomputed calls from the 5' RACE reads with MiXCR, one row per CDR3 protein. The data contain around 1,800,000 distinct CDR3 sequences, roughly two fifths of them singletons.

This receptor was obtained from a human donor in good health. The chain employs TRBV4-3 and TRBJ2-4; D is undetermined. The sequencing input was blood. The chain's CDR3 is CASSQDPGSSVKNIQYF. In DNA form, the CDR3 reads TGCGCCAGCAGCCAAGACCCTGGATCCTCAGTCAAAAACATTCAGTACTTC.